These 15 T cell receptor beta chains came from one sample sequenced in a study of Graves' ophthalmopathy and Graves' hyperthyroidism. RNA transcripts yielded amplified TCR beta CDR3 regions. HTBI primers served in a first-round RT-PCR, which a second-round multiplex PCR followed. TCRdb redid the calling of the multiplex PCR reads with MiXCR, one entry per CDR3 protein. The repertoire consists of hundreds of thousands of distinct CDR3 sequences, with roughly 40% occurring once and the leading ten covering around 40%. What was sequenced was peripheral blood. The receptors derive from an adult man with Graves' ophthalmopathy.

This clonotype was detected many times. J is TRBJ2-7 and V is TRBV7-6, with 9 bases lining up with TRBD1. Unmatched junction bases numbered 5, after V lost 5 bases and J lost 0 bases. Germline values: CDR1 SGHVS, CDR2 FNYEAQ. The CDR3 totals 15 residues. CDR3 sequence: CASSLGQGLSYEQYF. The CDR3, as DNA: TGTGCCAGCAGCCTGGGACAGGGTCTCTCCTACGAGCAGTACTTC.

The chain carries TRBV29-1 and TRBJ1-2; a weak D match, TRBD1 (5 bases). Trimming stripped 7 bases from V and 6 bases from J, with 24 bases between. Germline V gives CDR1 SQVTM, CDR2 ANQGSEA. The length of the CDR3 is 15 residues. This CDR3 reads CSASSGSRTQNGYTF. As DNA, the CDR3 is TGCAGCGCCAGCAGTGGTAGTCGGACACAGAATGGCTACACCTTC.

V is TRBV4-3 and J is TRBJ2-7; TRBD2 aligns across 10 bases. The CDR3 extends over 15 amino acids. Germline trimming cut 7 bases from V and 2 bases from J; bases unmatched to any gene: 8. Looked up from germline, CDR1 is LGHNA and CDR2 is YSLEER. CDR3 amino acids: CASTKLAGQPYEQYF. As DNA, the CDR3 is TGCGCCAGCACCAAACTAGCGGGGCAACCCTACGAGCAGTACTTC.

This clonotype was detected a few times. A much larger clone sits a single nucleotide away, making a read error possible. The chain joins TRBV15 to TRBJ1-4; D not certain. The CDR3 runs to 15 residues. Germline V gene sequence: CDR1 LNHNV, CDR2 YYDKDF (reference sequence). The CDR3 nucleotides read TGTGCCGCCAGCAGAACCGGGTATTCGAATGAAAAACTGTTTTTT. Translated, it gives CAASRTGYSNEKLFF.

A few counts support this clonotype. The chain employs TRBV5-6 and TRBJ2-7; D gene uncertain. In germline, CDR1 is SGHDT, CDR2 YYEEEE. V was shortened by 5 bases and J by 4 bases, with 13 bases between the two germline ends. CDR3 size: 13 residues. CDR3 sequence reads: CASSLWPEYEQYF. The CDR3 region has the DNA TGTGCCAGCAGTTTATGGCCGGAGTACGAGCAGTACTTC.

The chain is built from TRBV5-1 and TRBJ1-2, with a possible D match to TRBD1 (6 bases). Germline CDR1 and CDR2: SGHRS and YFSETQ. V dropped 4 bases and J dropped 7 bases, with 20 bases sitting between them. The CDR3 is made up of 15 amino acids. This CDR3 reads CASSPGQRDASGYTF. The CDR3 DNA reads as TGCGCCAGCAGCCCCGGACAGCGGGACGCCTCTGGCTACACCTTC.

V and J are TRBV20-1 and TRBJ2-7, with TRBD2 matching over 9 bases. V lost 5 bases and J lost 0; bases outside the gene matches: 8. CDR1 DFQATT and CDR2 SNEGSKA come from the germline V gene (reference sequence). CDR3 length: 15 residues. CDR3: CSAQDVAGASYEQYF. CDR3 bases: TGCAGTGCTCAAGATGTAGCGGGGGCCTCCTACGAGCAGTACTTC.

The chain is built from TRBV11-2 and TRBJ2-7; D perhaps matches TRBD1 (7 bases). Germline CDR1 SGHAT, CDR2 FQNNGV. Trimming stripped 11 bases from V and 4 bases from J, with 21 bases between. CDR3 length equals 14 residues. The CDR3 reads CAVGGGGGGYEQYF. The CDR3 coding sequence is TGTGCCGTTGGCGGTGGAGGGGGCGGTTACGAGCAGTACTTC. Full variable domain (remainder filled in from reference TRBV11-2 and TRBJ2-7): EAGVAQSPRYKIIEKRQSVAFWCNPISGHATLYWYQQILGQGPKLLIQFQNNGVVDDSQLPKDRFSAERLKGVDSTLKIQPAKLEDSAVYLCAVGGGGGGYEQYFGPGTRLTVT.

This clonotype occurred many times. The chain uses TRBV10-1 and TRBJ1-6; TRBD1 aligns across 7 bases. Losses at the gene ends were 6 bases for V and 7 bases for J; bases not matched to a gene: 6. Germline lookup yields CDR1 WNHNN and CDR2 SYGVQD (reference sequence). This CDR3 comprises 14 residues. The CDR3 reads CASSEGQRNSPLHF. The CDR3, as DNA: TGCGCCAGCAGCGAGGGACAGAGAAATTCACCCCTCCACTTT.

Points on this clonotype: The junction departs from the called germline gene at one end, perhaps through a read error. The gene calls are TRBV7-2 and TRBJ2-6; a weak D match, TRBD1 (5 bases). This CDR3 is built from 13 residues. Germline V gene sequence: CDR1 SGHTA, CDR2 FQGNSA. The CDR3: CASSPPRANVMTF. In DNA form, the CDR3 reads TGTGCCAGCAGCCCGCCCAGGGCCAACGTCATGACTTTC. Combining the CDR3 with reference TRBV7-2 and TRBJ2-6 gives the whole variable domain GAGVSQSPSNKVTEKGKDVELRCDPISGHTALYWYRQSLGQGLEFLIYFQGNSAPDKSGLPSDRFSAERTGGSVSTLTIQRTQQEDSAVYLCASSPPRANVMTFGAGSRLTVL.

This clonotype has a count of ten or more. The rearrangement joins TRBV2 to TRBJ1-5; TRBD1 aligns across 7 bases. The J segment lost 4 bases and the V segment lost 3 bases, leaving 3 bases of the junction unmatched. The germline V gene has CDR1 SNHLY and CDR2 FYNNEI. CDR3 length equals 14 residues. Written as DNA, the CDR3 is TGTGCCAGCAGTGATGGGACAGCAAATCAGCCCCAGCATTTT. This translates into CASSDGTANQPQHF.

This clonotype was seen more than once but under ten times. The V and J genes are TRBV5-4 and TRBJ2-7; 7 bases are a match to TRBD1. The CDR3 extends over 16 amino acids. Germline CDR1 reads SGHNT; CDR2 reads YYREEE (reference sequence). V lost 4 bases, J lost 2 bases, and 12 bases stayed unmatched. CDR3 loop: CASSPQTGQRTYEQYF. CDR3 nucleotide sequence: TGTGCCAGCAGCCCTCAAACGGGACAGAGGACCTACGAGCAGTACTTC.

The chain combines TRBV6-5 with TRBJ1-3; a weak D match, TRBD1 (6 bases). V lost 2 bases and J 0 bases, leaving 11 bases between the germline ends. In germline, CDR1 is MNHEY, CDR2 SVGAGI. There are 16 residues in the CDR3. The DNA for the CDR3 is TGTGCCAGCAGTTACCCGGGAGGGGGCTCTGGAAACACCATATATTTT. Protein product: CASSYPGGGSGNTIYF.

This chain joins TRBV5-1 and TRBJ1-2; 7 positions match TRBD1. The germline V gene encodes CDR1 SGHRS and CDR2 YFSETQ. J was trimmed by 6 bases and V by 7 bases; bases with no gene match: 6. The CDR3 contains 12 residues. The CDR3 protein is CASSGTANGYTF. The CDR3 DNA sequence: TGCGCCAGCTCCGGGACAGCAAATGGCTACACCTTC.

Of note for this clonotype: At one boundary the junction diverges from the germline segment, which might be a read error. The chain carries TRBV10-2 and TRBJ1-2; D gene ambiguous. CDR1 is WSHSY, CDR2 SAAADI, per germline. This CDR3 is built from 13 residues. The CDR3 nucleotides are TGTGCCAGCAGTTCTATAGAAGGGTATGGCTACACCTTC. Its protein product is CASSSIEGYGYTF.